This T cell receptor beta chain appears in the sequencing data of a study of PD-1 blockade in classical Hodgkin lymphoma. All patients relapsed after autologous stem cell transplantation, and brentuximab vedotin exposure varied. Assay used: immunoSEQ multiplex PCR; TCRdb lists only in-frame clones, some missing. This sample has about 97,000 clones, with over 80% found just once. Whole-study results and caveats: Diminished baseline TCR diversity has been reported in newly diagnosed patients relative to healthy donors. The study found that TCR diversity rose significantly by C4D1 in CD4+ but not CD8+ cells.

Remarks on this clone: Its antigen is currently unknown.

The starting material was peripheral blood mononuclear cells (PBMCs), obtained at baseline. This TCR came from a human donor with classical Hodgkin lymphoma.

CDR3 nucleotides: TGTGCCAGCAGCCAAGCCTCCCCGGCGGGAGGGCTACGGGAGCAGTTCTTC. It specifies CASSQASPAGGLREQFF. This sequence joins TRBV4-2 and TRBJ2-1; 9 bases fit TRBD2. In germline, CDR1 is LGHNA, CDR2 YNFKEQ. Trimming cost V 1 base and J 10 bases; bases outside gene matches: 14. CDR3 length equals 17 residues.